This TCR beta chain is from a study of T-cell memory formation after mild COVID-19. The TCR alpha and TCR beta cDNA libraries, bearing sample barcodes and UMIs, were generated by 5'RACE using constant-segment primers. Via MiXCR, TCRdb re-called the 5' RACE reads, giving one row per CDR3 protein. In the table there are around 190,000 distinct CDR3 sequences, 15% to 20% of which are singletons. Germline CDR1 and CDR2: SGDLS and YYNGEE. The CDR3 has 16 residues. V dropped 4 bases and J dropped 2; count of bases not matched to a gene: 6. The chain joins TRBV9 to TRBJ2-1, with 10 bases lining up with TRBD1. Sequencing was done on a sample of PBMCs or a T cell subset sorted from them (not recorded which). This sequence originates from a man younger than 30 who had mild COVID-19 (a few samples of this study predate the infection). Cell type and time point are not known. CDR3 DNA: TGTGCCAGCAGCCCAAGAGGACAGGGGGCCTACAATGAGCAGTTCTTC. Translation: CASSPRGQGAYNEQFF.